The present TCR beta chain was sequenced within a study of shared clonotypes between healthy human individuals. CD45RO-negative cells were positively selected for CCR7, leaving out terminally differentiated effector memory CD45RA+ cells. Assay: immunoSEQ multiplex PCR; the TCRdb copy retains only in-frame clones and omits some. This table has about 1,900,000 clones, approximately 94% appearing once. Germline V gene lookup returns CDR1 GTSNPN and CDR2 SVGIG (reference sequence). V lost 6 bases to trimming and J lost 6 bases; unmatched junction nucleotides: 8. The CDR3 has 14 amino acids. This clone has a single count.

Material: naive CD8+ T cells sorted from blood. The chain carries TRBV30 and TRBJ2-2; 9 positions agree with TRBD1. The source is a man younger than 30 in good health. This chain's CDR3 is CACPGQGISGELFF. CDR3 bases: TGTGCCTGTCCGGGACAGGGCATATCCGGGGAGCTGTTTTTT.